The present T cell receptor beta chain was sequenced within a study of blood T cell repertoires in COVID-19. TCRdb's table, derived via immunoSEQ multiplex PCR, lists solely in-frame clones and lacks some. The data show roughly 76,000 clones, about four fifths seen once. This clone showed up just a few times. Trimming cost V 3 bases and J 9 bases; bases outside gene matches: 12. The CDR3 covers 16 residues. The germline CDR1 and CDR2 sequences are SGHAT and FQNNGV. This chain links TRBV11-2 with TRBJ2-1; 9 bases are a match to TRBD2. Material: peripheral blood. The TCR was taken from a human donor in a cohort sampled during active COVID-19. Here the CDR3 reads CASSFGRGGRAPEQFF. CDR3 bases: TGTGCCAGCAGCTTTGGCCGGGGCGGGAGGGCCCCTGAGCAGTTCTTC.